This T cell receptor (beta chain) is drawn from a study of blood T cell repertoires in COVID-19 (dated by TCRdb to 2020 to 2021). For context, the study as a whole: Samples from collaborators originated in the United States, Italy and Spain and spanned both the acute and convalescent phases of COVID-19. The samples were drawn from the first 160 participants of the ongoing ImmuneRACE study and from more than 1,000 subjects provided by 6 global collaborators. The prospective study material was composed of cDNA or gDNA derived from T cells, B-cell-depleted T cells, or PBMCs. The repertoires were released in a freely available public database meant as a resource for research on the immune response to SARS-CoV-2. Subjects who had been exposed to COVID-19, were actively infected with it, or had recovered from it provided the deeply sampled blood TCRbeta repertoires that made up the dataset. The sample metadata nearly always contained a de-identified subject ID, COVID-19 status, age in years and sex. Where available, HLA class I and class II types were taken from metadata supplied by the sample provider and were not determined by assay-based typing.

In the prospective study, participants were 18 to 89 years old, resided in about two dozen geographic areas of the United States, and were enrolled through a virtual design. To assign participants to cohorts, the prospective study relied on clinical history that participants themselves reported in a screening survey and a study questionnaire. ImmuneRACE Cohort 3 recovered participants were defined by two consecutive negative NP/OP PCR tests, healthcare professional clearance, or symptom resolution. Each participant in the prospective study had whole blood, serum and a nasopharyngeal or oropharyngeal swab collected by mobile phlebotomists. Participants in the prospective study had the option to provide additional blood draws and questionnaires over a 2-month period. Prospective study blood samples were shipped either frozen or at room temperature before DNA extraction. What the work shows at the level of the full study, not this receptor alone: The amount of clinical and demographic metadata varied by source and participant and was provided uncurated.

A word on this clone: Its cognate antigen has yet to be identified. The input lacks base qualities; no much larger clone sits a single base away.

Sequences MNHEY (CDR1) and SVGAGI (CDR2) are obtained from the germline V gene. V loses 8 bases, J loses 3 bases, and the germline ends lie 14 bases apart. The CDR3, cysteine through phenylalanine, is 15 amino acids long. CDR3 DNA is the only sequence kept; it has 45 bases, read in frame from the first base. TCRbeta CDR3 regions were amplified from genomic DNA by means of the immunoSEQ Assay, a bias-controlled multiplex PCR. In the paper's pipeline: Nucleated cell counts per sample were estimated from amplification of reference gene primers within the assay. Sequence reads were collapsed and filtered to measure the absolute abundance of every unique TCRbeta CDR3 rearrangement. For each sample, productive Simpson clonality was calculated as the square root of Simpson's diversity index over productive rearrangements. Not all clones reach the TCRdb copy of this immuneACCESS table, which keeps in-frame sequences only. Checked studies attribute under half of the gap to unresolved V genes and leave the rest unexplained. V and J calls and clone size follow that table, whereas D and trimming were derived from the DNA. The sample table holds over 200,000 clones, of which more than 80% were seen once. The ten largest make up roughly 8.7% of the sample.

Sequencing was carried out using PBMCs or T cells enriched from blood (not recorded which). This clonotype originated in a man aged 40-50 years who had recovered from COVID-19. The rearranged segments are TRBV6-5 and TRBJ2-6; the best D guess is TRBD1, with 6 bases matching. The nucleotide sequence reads TGTGCCAGCGGAGGACAGTCCCTTGGGGCCAACGTCCTGACTTTC. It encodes CASGGQSLGANVLTF.